This T cell receptor beta chain stems from a study of spatial heterogeneity in lung cancer. Study context: In raw reads, more than 8.5 appearances on average were recorded for each unique TCR and UMI combination.

Whole-study findings and limits: Tracking of tumor mutation counts was seen in expanded intratumoral alpha and beta TCR counts.

TCRdb reprocessed the 5' RACE reads with MiXCR, giving one entry per CDR3 protein. Of about 20,000 distinct CDR3 sequences in the sample, roughly 7% are singletons; the top ten hold 20%. Trimming removed 1 base at V and 4 bases at J, with 9 bases between. The CDR3 sequence is 13 residues long. Germline V gene data show CDR1 as SGHDT and CDR2 as YYEEEE. Time point: sample taken at primary tumor resection. More than 70 TRACERx patients with early, untreated non-small cell lung cancer donated samples. This clonotype was recorded many times. What it binds is not known. The receptor was isolated from a female donor with early-stage non-small cell lung cancer. The chain uses TRBV5-6 and TRBJ2-7; D uncertain. Specimen: lung tumor tissue, collected at surgery. DNA for the CDR3: TGTGCCAGCAGCTTGCTCGGGCGGTACGAGCAGTACTTC. Translating gives CASSLLGRYEQYF.